One T cell receptor (beta chain) is described in this entry. What antigen it recognizes has not been identified. It has no much larger one-base neighbor in the sample; base qualities were not kept. Reading from cysteine to phenylalanine, the CDR3 counts 14 amino acids. Of the read, only the CDR3 DNA is kept; its 42 bases are in frame from base 1. Sequences SQVTM (CDR1) and ANQGSEA (CDR2) are obtained from the germline V gene. The data are from a study of blood T cells in healthy people across ages (dated by TCRdb to the mid-2010s). Study-wide context: In model experiments, roughly one uniquely barcoded TCR beta cDNA molecule per two T cells was captured by template switching. Using deep sequencing normalized with unique cDNA molecular identifiers, the study measured how TCR beta repertoire diversity changes with age. The donors were divided into four age groups: young (average roughly 15 years), middle-aged (approximately 41), aged (roughly 60) and long-lived (roughly 88). Donors of different ages were randomly distributed across sequencing lanes to avoid experimental bias. Two additional independent replicas of 1 million unique cDNA reads from the same blood draw were analyzed for two donors (one aged 18 to 29 and one aged 80 or older).

The donors were around 39 Caucasian individuals from Russia, aged roughly 6 to 95 years, who were systemically healthy. Each donor gave roughly 11 milliliters of peripheral blood, drawn into EDTA-treated Vacutainer tubes. Ficoll-Paque density-gradient centrifugation was used to isolate PBMCs, with at least 7 million per sample. Total RNA was extracted from PBMCs with Trizol reagent, with at least 6 micrograms obtained per sample. For every donor, an aliquot of PBMCs went through flow cytometry to measure the percentages of naive CD45RAhigh/CD27high T cells. The paper as a whole reports these results and caveats: The percentage of naive T cells measured by flow cytometry correlated strongly with observed TCR beta diversity. Compared with the aged group, the long-lived group had more naive CD4+ T cells, fewer expanded clones and increased TCR diversity, suggesting age selection. Donor CMV infection status was unknown, potentially confounding age-related changes in expanded clonotypes. Because profiling used bulk unsorted PBMCs, naive and antigen-experienced compartments could not be compared conclusively. As age increased, observed TCR beta diversity per million T cells dropped in a roughly linear way, and a significant reduction was already evident by age 40. Estimates of total diversity based on one million sequenced T cells were regarded as lower bounds and as underestimates.

Library construction relied on 5' RACE. The sample was run on an Illumina HiSeq 2500. The second PCR ran for roughly 7 to 11 cycles and used a J-beta primer mix along with a sample-barcoded 5' primer. Each TCR beta cDNA molecule received a unique molecular identifier from a template-switch 5' adaptor carrying 12 random nucleotides. Each sample yielded at least 2.5 million CDR3-containing paired-end reads. All of the RNA was converted into first-strand cDNA using the Mint cDNA synthesis kit, with a TRBC-specific oligonucleotide serving as the primer. All cDNA was treated with uracil-DNA glycosylase and then went through a first 18-cycle PCR with the universal primers M1SS and BC2_uni_R. Per the authors' processing: Normalization of each sample was performed by random selection of 1 million high-quality reads, each carrying a distinct molecular identifier. Instead of being binned into consensus sequences, reads that shared molecular identifiers were thrown out. MiTCR, set to a Q25 quality threshold and the strictest error-elimination algorithm, was used for CDR3 identification, clonotype clustering and error correction. A nonparametric unseen species model with Euler transformation was used to estimate lower-bound total TCR beta diversity. TCRdb itself trimmed the public reads at Q25 with fastp, ran MiXCR and retained productive beta chains. Rows merge per CDR3 protein into single entries with the most common DNA and genes. The authors' filters were not applied to this entry. The sample yields 1.2 million to 1.5 million distinct CDR3 sequences; roughly 59% were counted once. Clones ranked in the top ten supply roughly 7% of the sample.

Sequences were obtained from blood. The V gene is TRBV29-1 and the J gene is TRBJ2-1; a tentative D match to TRBD1 spans 5 bases. The J call could be wrong; TRBJ2-7 is a better fit for the DNA end. The receptor was isolated from a man between 18 and 29 years old in good health. Read as DNA, the sequence is TGCAGCGTACCAGGGCAGGGATCCTACAATGAGCAGTACTTC. The resulting protein is CSVPGQGSYNEQYF.